Below, 20 T cell receptor beta chains from the same sample are listed, as sequenced in a study of shared clonotypes between healthy human individuals. Here immunoSEQ multiplex PCR was the method, and the copy in TCRdb shows in-frame clones only, minus some. The table includes over a million clones, approximately 76% detected once. Specimen: memory CD4+ T cells sorted from blood. Subset specified: CD45RA-negative fraction. The receptors come from a man aged 18 to 29 in good health.

The rearrangement links TRBV6-1 to TRBJ1-5; 7 bases map to TRBD1. The CDR3 contains 14 residues. V lost 2 bases, J lost 5 bases, and 3 bases stayed unmatched. Germline V gives CDR1 MNHNS, CDR2 SASEGT. CDR3 loop: CASSEQGGDQPQHF. The DNA of the CDR3 is TGTGCCAGCAGTGAACAGGGGGGGGATCAGCCCCAGCATTTT.

This clone is a singleton in its sample. J is TRBJ2-7 and V is TRBV5-1; 9 nucleotides align to TRBD1. Looked up from germline, CDR1 is SGHRS and CDR2 is YFSETQ. The CDR3 length is 15 residues. The junction had 5 bases not matched to a gene; V was cut back by 2 bases and J by 2 bases. The CDR3 nucleotides read TGCGCCAGCAGCTTACAACAGGGGGCGGCCTACGAGCAGTACTTC. Translation gives CASSLQQGAAYEQYF.

V is TRBV7-9 and J is TRBJ2-7, with 7 bases that match TRBD1. Germline V gene lookup returns CDR1 SEHNR and CDR2 FQNEAQ (reference sequence). CDR3 size: 14 residues. The J segment lost 2 bases and the V segment lost 2 bases, leaving 3 bases of the junction unmatched. The CDR3, as DNA: TGTGCCAGCAGCTTACGGCAGGGGGCCTACGAGCAGTACTTC. It codes for CASSLRQGAYEQYF.

The chain uses TRBV7-2 and TRBJ2-7; 9 bases align to TRBD1. V gave up 1 base and J gave up 2 bases; unmatched junction bases: 6. The V gene's germline CDR1 is SGHTA and CDR2 FQGNSA. This CDR3 spans 16 amino acids. CDR3 in DNA: TGTGCCAGCAGCTTAGTGTTGGGACAGGGTACCTACGAGCAGTACTTC. Its protein is CASSLVLGQGTYEQYF.

This clone was observed once. The CDR3 spells CASSQGVTGAGGWETQYF. The CDR3 nucleotides are TGCGCCAGCAGCCAAGGAGTAACAGGGGCCGGAGGTTGGGAGACCCAGTACTTC. This rearrangement joins TRBV4-1 to TRBJ2-5; 7 bases agree with TRBD1. The CDR3 totals 18 residues. The V gene's germline CDR1 is MGHRA and CDR2 YSYEKL. V lost 1 base to trimming and J lost 5 bases; unmatched junction nucleotides: 16.

This clone was seen ten or more times. This chain uses TRBV18 with TRBJ2-6; TRBD2 might be the D (5 bases). The CDR3 length is 19 residues. Trimming removed 0 bases from V and 0 bases from J, with 15 bases in between. CDR1 is KGHSH and CDR2 is LQKENI in the germline V gene. CDR3 sequence (DNA): TGTGCCAGCTCACCACCGGTGGGAGCCCCGTCCTCTGGGGCCAACGTCCTGACTTTC. Amino acids: CASSPPVGAPSSGANVLTF.

Only a few counts were recorded for this clone. V gene TRBV5-1 combines with J gene TRBJ1-5; D not certain. Germline V gives CDR1 SGHRS, CDR2 YFSETQ. Deletions cut 4 bases from V and 4 bases from J, with 3 bases between. The CDR3 has 11 residues. CDR3 bases: TGCGCCAGCAGCGGTAATCAGCCCCAGCATTTT. As protein: CASSGNQPQHF.

Worth noting for this clone: The same CDR3 arises from other DNA sequences in this sample as well. The genes are TRBV5-1 and TRBJ2-5; no clear D gene. CDR1 and CDR2 from the germline V gene are SGHRS and YFSETQ. The CDR3 contains 13 residues. Trimming cost V 0 bases and J 2 bases, with 5 bases left between them. CDR3 in amino acids: CASSLGRQETQYF. The CDR3 nucleotides are TGCGCCAGCAGCTTGGGTCGGCAAGAGACCCAGTACTTC.

This chain connects TRBV5-1 to TRBJ1-6; 7 positions match TRBD1. This CDR3 region has 14 residues. The trim removed 4 bases at V and 10 bases at J, leaving 8 bases unmatched. The germline V gene has CDR1 SGHRS and CDR2 YFSETQ. In DNA, the CDR3 is TGCGCCAGCAGCCGGGGCCCCAGGGGGTCACCCCTCCACTTT. Encoded protein: CASSRGPRGSPLHF.

The V gene is TRBV23-1, the J gene TRBJ1-2; perhaps TRBD1 as D (6 bases). TRBV23-1 is reported as an ORF; its role is uncertain. This CDR3 has 14 residues. V was shortened by 2 bases and J by 6 bases, with 13 bases between the two germline ends. CDR3 coding DNA: TGCGCCAGCAGTCAACCACAGGGAGAGGATGGCTACACCTTC. Translated, it gives CASSQPQGEDGYTF.

J is TRBJ2-1 and V is TRBV18, with TRBD2 matching over 11 bases. Losses at the gene ends were 4 bases for V and 2 bases for J; bases not matched to a gene: 4. This CDR3 is 16 amino acids long. Per germline, CDR1 KGHSH and CDR2 LQKENI. CDR3 residues: CASSLSTSGTYNEQFF. The CDR3 region has the DNA TGTGCCAGCTCACTGTCGACTAGCGGGACCTACAATGAGCAGTTCTTC.

This clone was seen more than once but under ten times. The V and J genes are TRBV9 and TRBJ2-5; TRBD2 matches at 12 bases. The CDR3 has 15 amino acids. Germline V gene data show CDR1 as SGDLS and CDR2 as YYNGEE. Trimming removed 4 bases from V and 5 bases from J; junction bases left unmatched: 6. CDR3 in amino acids: CASSSGLAGLETQYF. CDR3 in DNA: TGTGCCAGCAGCTCTGGACTAGCGGGGCTGGAGACCCAGTACTTC.

The rearrangement joins TRBV6-6 to TRBJ2-5, with D uncertain. V dropped 5 bases and J dropped 3 bases, with 7 bases sitting between them. CDR1 is MNHNY and CDR2 is SVGAGI in the germline V gene (reference sequence). This CDR3 is 12 amino acids long. CDR3 region: CASSRPEETQYF. CDR3 nucleotide sequence: TGTGCCAGCAGTAGGCCGGAAGAGACCCAGTACTTC.

This clone was seen more than once but under ten times. The V and J genes are TRBV7-2 and TRBJ1-4, with D perhaps TRBD1 (5 bases). V was clipped by 1 base and J by 7 bases, with 13 bases between them. Germline V gives CDR1 SGHTA, CDR2 FQGNSA. This CDR3 contains 15 residues. The CDR3 DNA follows: TGTGCCAGCAGCTTAGAGTCGGGGCCACGTGAAAAACTGTTTTTT. Its protein is CASSLESGPREKLFF.

The chain is built from TRBV7-9 and TRBJ1-1; D is undetermined. This CDR3 region has 12 residues. The V end was cut by 5 bases, the J end by 11 bases, with 15 bases between. Germline V CDR1 and CDR2: SEHNR, FQNEAQ (reference sequence). The CDR3 loop is CASSPNLSAAFF. DNA for the CDR3: TGTGCCAGCAGCCCGAACTTATCTGCGGCTTTCTTT.

The gene calls are TRBV11-2 and TRBJ2-5; the match to TRBD1 covers 11 bases. The CDR3 is made up of 15 amino acids. V lost 7 bases to trimming and J lost 4 bases; unmatched junction nucleotides: 8. Germline V gene sequence: CDR1 SGHAT, CDR2 FQNNGV. The CDR3 sequence: CASTPRTGGGETQYF. As DNA, the CDR3 is TGTGCCAGCACCCCGCGGACAGGGGGCGGAGAGACCCAGTACTTC. Using reference TRBV11-2 and TRBJ2-5 for the parts outside the CDR3, the full variable domain is EAGVAQSPRYKIIEKRQSVAFWCNPISGHATLYWYQQILGQGPKLLIQFQNNGVVDDSQLPKDRFSAERLKGVDSTLKIQPAKLEDSAVYLCASTPRTGGGETQYFGPGTRLLVL.

V and J are TRBV18 and TRBJ2-7; 10 nucleotides align to TRBD2. V was clipped by 3 bases and J by 4 bases; unmatched bases: 6. Germline-derived CDR1 and CDR2 are KGHSH and LQKENI. The length of the CDR3 is 15 residues. CDR3 loop: CASSPASGSRYEQYF. CDR3 in DNA: TGTGCCAGCTCACCCGCTAGCGGGAGTCGGTACGAGCAGTACTTC.

The V and J genes are TRBV27 and TRBJ1-5; D is unresolved. V dropped 3 bases and J dropped 6 bases, with 0 bases sitting between them. There are 10 residues in the CDR3. Germline values: CDR1 MNHEY, CDR2 SMNVEV (reference sequence). CDR3 nucleotides: TGTGCCAGCAGTTTTCAGCCCCAGCATTTT. It specifies CASSFQPQHF.

The rearrangement joins TRBV2 to TRBJ2-2, with 12 bases matching TRBD2. V shed 8 bases, J shed 3 bases, and the junction held 13 bases outside the gene matches. The CDR3 is 18 residues long. CDR1 and CDR2 from the germline V gene are SNHLY and FYNNEI. CDR3 DNA sequence: TGTGCCAGCCTGACTAGCGGGAGATCAGGTGGTGACACCGGGGAGCTGTTTTTT. Translating it yields CASLTSGRSGGDTGELFF.

J is TRBJ2-5 and V is TRBV28; D remains ambiguous. Germline lookup yields CDR1 MDHEN and CDR2 SYDVKM. The CDR3 totals 13 residues. V was pared by 2 bases and J by 5 bases, with 9 bases between. DNA of the CDR3: TGTGCCAGCAGTTTAGGAGTAGTTGAGACCCAGTACTTC. This codes for CASSLGVVETQYF. Full variable domain (remainder filled in from reference TRBV28 and TRBJ2-5): DVKVTQSSRYLVKRTGEKVFLECVQDMDHENMFWYRQDPGLGLRLIYFSYDVKMKEKGDIPEGYSVSREKKERFSLILESASTNQTSMYLCASSLGVVETQYFGPGTRLLVL.